This TCR beta chain was found in a study of response to subunit inactivated influenza vaccine (dated by TCRdb to 2017 to 2018). Notes on the research overall: To follow how T cells responded to a trivalent subunit inactivated influenza vaccine, the researchers relied on deep quantitative profiling of the T cell receptor repertoire. General findings and caveats noted by the study authors: The authors proposed that each seasonal influenza vaccination may bring in only a limited number of new T cells.

Regarding this clonotype: Its cognate antigen has yet to be identified. No much larger clone is present one base from it, and per-base qualities are unavailable.

The CDR3 goes from the cysteine to the phenylalanine over 16 residues. Only the CDR3 part of the read is kept: 48 bases, read in frame from the first base. CDR1 MNHNS and CDR2 SASEGT were looked up in the germline V gene. The V end gives up 7 bases and the J end 5 bases, leaving 13 bases in the junction not matched to a gene. Receptors were amplified or captured by RT-PCR. The sequencing machine was an Illumina HiSeq 2500. The raw public data were reprocessed by TCRdb itself: fastp quality trimming at Q25, MiXCR clonotype calling, in-frame beta chains only. Under each unique CDR3 protein, matching rows form one entry showing the most common genes and DNA. The sample table records hundreds of thousands of distinct CDR3 sequences; around 20% of these occur just once. About 9.3% of the sample is held by the ten biggest clonotypes.

The sequenced sample was PBMCs from blood, obtained less than 22 months after vaccination. The chain is assembled from TRBV6-1 and TRBJ1-5; TRBD1 fits 8 bases in the junction. This TCR was recovered from a man aged 50 to 75 who received an inactivated influenza vaccine. Donor details come from another sample of the same person, matched by shared clones. The CDR3 amino acid sequence is: CASNLPRTGIYQPQHF. The bases read TGTGCCAGCAACCTACCCAGGACAGGGATATATCAGCCCCAGCATTTT.